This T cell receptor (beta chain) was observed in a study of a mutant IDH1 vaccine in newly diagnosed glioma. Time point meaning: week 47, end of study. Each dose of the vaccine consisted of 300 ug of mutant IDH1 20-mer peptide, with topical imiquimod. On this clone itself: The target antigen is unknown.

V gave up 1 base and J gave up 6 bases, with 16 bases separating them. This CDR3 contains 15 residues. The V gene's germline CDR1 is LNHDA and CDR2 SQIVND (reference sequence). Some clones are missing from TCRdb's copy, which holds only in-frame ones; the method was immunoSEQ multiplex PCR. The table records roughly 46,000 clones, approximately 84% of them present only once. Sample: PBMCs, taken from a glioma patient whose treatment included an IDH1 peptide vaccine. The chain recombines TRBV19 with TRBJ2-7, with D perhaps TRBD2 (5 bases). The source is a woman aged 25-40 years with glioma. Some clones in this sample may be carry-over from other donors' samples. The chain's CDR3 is CASSIGQRSLSEQYF. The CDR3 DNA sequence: TGTGCCAGTAGTATAGGGCAGCGGAGCCTCTCCGAGCAGTACTTC.